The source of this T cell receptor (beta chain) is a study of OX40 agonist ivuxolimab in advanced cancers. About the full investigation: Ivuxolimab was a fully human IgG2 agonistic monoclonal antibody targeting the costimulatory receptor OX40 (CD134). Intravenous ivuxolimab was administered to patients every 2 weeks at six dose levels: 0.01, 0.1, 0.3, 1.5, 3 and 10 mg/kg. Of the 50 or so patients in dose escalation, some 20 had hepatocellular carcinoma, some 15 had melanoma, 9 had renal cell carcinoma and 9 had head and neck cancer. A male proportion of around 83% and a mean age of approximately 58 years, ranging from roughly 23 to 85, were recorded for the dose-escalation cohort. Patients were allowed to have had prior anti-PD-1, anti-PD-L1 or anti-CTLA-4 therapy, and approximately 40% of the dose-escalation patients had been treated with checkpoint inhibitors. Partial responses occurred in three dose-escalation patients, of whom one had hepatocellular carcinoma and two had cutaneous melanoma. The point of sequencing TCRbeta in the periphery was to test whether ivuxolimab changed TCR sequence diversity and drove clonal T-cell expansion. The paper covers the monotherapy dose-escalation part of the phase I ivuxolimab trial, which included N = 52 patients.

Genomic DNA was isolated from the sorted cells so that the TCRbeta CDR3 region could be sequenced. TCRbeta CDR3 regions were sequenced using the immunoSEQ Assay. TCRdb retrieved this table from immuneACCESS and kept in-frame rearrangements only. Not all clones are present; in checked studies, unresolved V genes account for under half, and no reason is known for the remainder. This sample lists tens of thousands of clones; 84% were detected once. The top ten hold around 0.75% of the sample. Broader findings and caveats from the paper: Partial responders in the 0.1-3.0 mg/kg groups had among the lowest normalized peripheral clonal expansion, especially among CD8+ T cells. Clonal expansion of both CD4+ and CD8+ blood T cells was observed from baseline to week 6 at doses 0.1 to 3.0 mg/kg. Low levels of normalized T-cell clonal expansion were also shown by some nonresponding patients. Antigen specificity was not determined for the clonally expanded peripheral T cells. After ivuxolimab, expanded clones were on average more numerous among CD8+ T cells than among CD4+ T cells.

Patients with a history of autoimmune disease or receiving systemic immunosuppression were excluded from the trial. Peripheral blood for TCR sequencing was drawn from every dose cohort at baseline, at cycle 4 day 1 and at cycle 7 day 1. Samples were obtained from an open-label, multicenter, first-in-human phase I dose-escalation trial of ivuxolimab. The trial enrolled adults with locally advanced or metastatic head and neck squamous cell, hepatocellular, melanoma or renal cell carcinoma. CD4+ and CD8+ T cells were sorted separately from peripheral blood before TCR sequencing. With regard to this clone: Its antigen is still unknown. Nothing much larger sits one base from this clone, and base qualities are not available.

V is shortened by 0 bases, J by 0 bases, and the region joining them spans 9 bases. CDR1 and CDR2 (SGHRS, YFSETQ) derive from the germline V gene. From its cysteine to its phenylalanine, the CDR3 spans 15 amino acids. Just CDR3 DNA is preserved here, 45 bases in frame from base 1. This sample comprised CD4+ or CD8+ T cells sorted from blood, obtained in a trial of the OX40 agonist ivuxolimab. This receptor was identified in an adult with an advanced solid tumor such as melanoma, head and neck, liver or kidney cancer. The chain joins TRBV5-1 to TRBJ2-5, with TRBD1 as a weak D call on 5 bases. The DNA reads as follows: TGCGCCAGCAGCTTGGTTCCCAGGGACCAAGAGACCCAGTACTTC. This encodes CASSLVPRDQETQYF.